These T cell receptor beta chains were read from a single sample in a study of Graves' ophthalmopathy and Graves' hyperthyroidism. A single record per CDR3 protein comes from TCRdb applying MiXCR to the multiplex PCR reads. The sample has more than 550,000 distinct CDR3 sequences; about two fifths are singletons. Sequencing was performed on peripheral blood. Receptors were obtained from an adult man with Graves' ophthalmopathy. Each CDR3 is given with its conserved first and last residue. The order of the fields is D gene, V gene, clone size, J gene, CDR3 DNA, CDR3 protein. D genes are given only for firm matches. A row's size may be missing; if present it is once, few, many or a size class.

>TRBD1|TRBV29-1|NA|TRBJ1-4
TGCAGCGTTACCGGACAGGGAGAAAAACTGTTTTTT
CSVTGQGEKLFF
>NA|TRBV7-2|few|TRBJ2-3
TGTGCCAGCAGCATAGGCACAGATACGCAGTATTTT
CASSIGTDTQYF
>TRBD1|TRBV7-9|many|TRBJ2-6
TGTGCCAGCAGCCCCCGGACAGGCACCTCTGGGGCCAACGTCCTGACTTTC
CASSPRTGTSGANVLTF
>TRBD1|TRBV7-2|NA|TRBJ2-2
TGTGCCAGCAGCTTGGGGTGGGACAGGGCTCCCACCGGGGAGCTGTTTTTT
CASSLGWDRAPTGELFF
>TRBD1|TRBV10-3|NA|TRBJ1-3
TGTGCCAGCAGTGACGGCGGGACAGGGCTGGGAAACACCATATATTTT
CASSDGGTGLGNTIYF
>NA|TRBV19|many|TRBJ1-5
TGTGCCAGTAGTATAGGGGCCTCTCAGCCCCAGCATTTT
CASSIGASQPQHF
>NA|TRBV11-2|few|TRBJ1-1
TGTGCCTGGAACCCGGGGGCTGACACTGAAGCTTTCTTT
CAWNPGADTEAFF
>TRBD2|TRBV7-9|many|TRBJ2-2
TGTGCCAGCAGCAAAACGACTAGCGGACACACCGGGGAGCTGTTTTTT
CASSKTTSGHTGELFF
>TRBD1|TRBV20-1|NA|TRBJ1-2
TGCAGTGCTAGACCCGGGACAGACTATGGCTACACCTTC
CSARPGTDYGYTF
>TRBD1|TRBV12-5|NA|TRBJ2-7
TGTGCTAGTGGTTTGGTACCCGGGACAGGGTTCCACGAGCAGTACTTC
CASGLVPGTGFHEQYF
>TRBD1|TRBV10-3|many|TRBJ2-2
TGTGCCATCTACACAGGGGCCGGGGAGCTGTTTTTT
CAIYTGAGELFF
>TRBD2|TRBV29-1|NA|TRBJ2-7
TGCAGCGTAGGCCTAGCGGGCCTCTACGAGCAGTACTTC
CSVGLAGLYEQYF
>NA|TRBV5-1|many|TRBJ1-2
TGCGCCAGCACCGACGGAAACCCGTTAGGGGGCTATGGCTACACCTTC
CASTDGNPLGGYGYTF
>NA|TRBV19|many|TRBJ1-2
TGTGCCAGTATTGGCCCGGGGAACAGGGAATATGGCTACACCTTC
CASIGPGNREYGYTF
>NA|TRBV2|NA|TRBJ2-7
TGTGCCAGCAGTCCAGGGTCAGGGTACAACGAGCAGTACTTC
CASSPGSGYNEQYF
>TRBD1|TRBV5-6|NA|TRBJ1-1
TGTGCCAGCAGCTTTGGGACAGGTGTCTTGCATGAAGCTTTCTTT
CASSFGTGVLHEAFF
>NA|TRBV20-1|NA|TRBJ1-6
TGCAGTCCTAGAGATAGGAACAGTAATTCACCCCTCCACTTT
CSPRDRNSNSPLHF
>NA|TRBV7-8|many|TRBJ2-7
TGTGCCAGCAGCTTACGGGACACCTACGAGCAGTACTTC
CASSLRDTYEQYF
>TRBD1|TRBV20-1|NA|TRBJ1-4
TGCAGTGCTAGAGATCAGGCAGGGGGCGTAAACGAAAAACTGTTTTTT
CSARDQAGGVNEKLFF
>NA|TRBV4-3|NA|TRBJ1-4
TGCGCCAGCAGCCAACCAGGGAATGAAAAACTGTTTTTT
CASSQPGNEKLFF
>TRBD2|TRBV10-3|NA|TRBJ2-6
TGTGCCATCAGTGAGACTAGCGGGACCAACGTCCTGACTTTC
CAISETSGTNVLTF
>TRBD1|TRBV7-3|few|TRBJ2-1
TGTGCCAGCAGCTTCGGGACAGGTTACAATGAGCAGTTCTTC
CASSFGTGYNEQFF
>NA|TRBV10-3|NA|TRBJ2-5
TGTGCCATCAGTGCCGCAAGTTGGGGAGAGACCCAGTACTTC
CAISAASWGETQYF
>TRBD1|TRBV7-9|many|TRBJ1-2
TGTGCCAGCAGCCCGGGGGACAGTTCGAACTATGGCTACACCTTC
CASSPGDSSNYGYTF
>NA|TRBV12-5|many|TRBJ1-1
TGTGCTAGTGGTTCCTCCCCGACAGAGAACACTGAAGCTTTCTTT
CASGSSPTENTEAFF
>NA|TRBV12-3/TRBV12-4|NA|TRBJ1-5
TGTGCCAGCAGTTTTAGTGGGCCAAGTGGGCAGCTCCAGCATTTT
CASSFSGPSGQLQHF
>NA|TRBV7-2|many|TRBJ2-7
TGTGCCAGCAGCTTAGTAGCGCCTACCTACGAGCAGTACTTC
CASSLVAPTYEQYF
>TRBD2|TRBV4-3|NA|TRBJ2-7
TGCGCCAGCAGCCATGGGACTAGCGGGGGTTACGAGCAGTACTTC
CASSHGTSGGYEQYF
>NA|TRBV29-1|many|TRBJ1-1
TGCAGCGTTGGTGACAATCCGAACACTGAAGCTTTCTTT
CSVGDNPNTEAFF
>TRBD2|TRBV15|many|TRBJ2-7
TGTGCCACCAGCAGAGATGGGGGGGGATACGAGCAGTACTTC
CATSRDGGGYEQYF
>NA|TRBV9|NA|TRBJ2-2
TGTGCCAGCTCACCAGGAGTTACCGGGGAGCTGTTTTTT
CASSPGVTGELFF
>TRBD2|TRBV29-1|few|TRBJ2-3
TGCAGTTTGGGACTAGCGGGTTCAGATACGCAGTATTTT
CSLGLAGSDTQYF
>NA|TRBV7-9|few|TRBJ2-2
TGTGCCAGCAGCTTAGTGGGACCCGTGCCGGGAGAGGAGACCGGGGAGCTGTTTTTT
CASSLVGPVPGEETGELFF
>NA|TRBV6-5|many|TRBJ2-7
TGTGCCAGCAGCTACGGAAGCGAGCAGTACTTC
CASSYGSEQYF
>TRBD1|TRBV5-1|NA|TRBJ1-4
TGCGCCAGCAGGACAGGGGGCCAAAATGAAAAACTGTTTTTT
CASRTGGQNEKLFF
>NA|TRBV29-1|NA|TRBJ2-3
TGCAGTGCTACATCGTGGAACACAGATACGCAGTATTTT
CSATSWNTDTQYF
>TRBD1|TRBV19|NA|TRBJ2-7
TGTGCCAGTAGCCTCGGGACAGCCGACAATGAGCAGTACTTC
CASSLGTADNEQYF
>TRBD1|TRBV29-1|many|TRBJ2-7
TGCAGCGTACCGGGACAGGTCTCGGGCGAGCAGTACTTC
CSVPGQVSGEQYF
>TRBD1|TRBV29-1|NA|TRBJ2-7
TGCAGCGTTAGGACAGGGAGAAACGAGCAGTACTTC
CSVRTGRNEQYF
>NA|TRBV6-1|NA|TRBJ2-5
TGTGCCAGCAGTTACTTCGGGGCCTCCCAAGAGACCCAGTACTTC
CASSYFGASQETQYF
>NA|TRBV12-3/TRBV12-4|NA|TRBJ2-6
TGTGCCAGCAGTTTCAGGGTCCCCCGACCTGGGGCCAACGTCCTGACTTTC
CASSFRVPRPGANVLTF
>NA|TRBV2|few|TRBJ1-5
TGTGCCAGCAGCCCCGGGCGAGGGTCTCCTGGTCAGCCCCAGCATTTT
CASSPGRGSPGQPQHF
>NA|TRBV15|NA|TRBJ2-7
TGTGCCACCAGCCAAGTACAGGGAACTTACGAGCAGTACTTC
CATSQVQGTYEQYF
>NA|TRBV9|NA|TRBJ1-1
TGCGCCAGCAGCTTGGTGGCGGGGGGCACTGAAGCTTTCTTT
CASSLVAGGTEAFF
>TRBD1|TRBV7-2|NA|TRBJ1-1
TGTGCCAGCAGCGGAGGGACAGGGTTGGTAGCTTTCTTT
CASSGGTGLVAFF
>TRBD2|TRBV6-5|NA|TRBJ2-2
TGTGCCAGCACTCTAGCGGGTCGGAACACCGGGGAGCTGTTTTTT
CASTLAGRNTGELFF
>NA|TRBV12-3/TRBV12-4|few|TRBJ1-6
TGTGCCAGCAGCCTTTTATGGGGCTATGGCTATAATTCACCCCTCCACTTT
CASSLLWGYGYNSPLHF
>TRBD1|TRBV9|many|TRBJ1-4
TGTGCCAGCAGCCACCGGGACAGTAATGAAAAACTGTTTTTT
CASSHRDSNEKLFF
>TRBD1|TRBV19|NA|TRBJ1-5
TGTGCCAGTAGTATGGGGACAGGGGTCGAGGGCAATCAGCCCCAGCATTTT
CASSMGTGVEGNQPQHF
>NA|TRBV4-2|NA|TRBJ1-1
TGTGCCAGCAGCCAAGAGGCGGGCTCGAACACTGAAGCTTTCTTT
CASSQEAGSNTEAFF
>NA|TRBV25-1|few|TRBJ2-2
TGTGCCAGCTCACCACCCCAGCGAGGGGAGCTGTTTTTT
CASSPPQRGELFF
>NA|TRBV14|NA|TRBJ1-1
TGTGCCAGCAGCCAAGTCAGCCTCGAAACTGAAGCTTTCTTT
CASSQVSLETEAFF
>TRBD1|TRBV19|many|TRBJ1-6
TGTGCCAGTAGACCGGGACAGGGTCATTCACCCCTCCACTTT
CASRPGQGHSPLHF
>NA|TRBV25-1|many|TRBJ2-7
TGTGCCAGCAGTGAAGAAGGGACGGGAACCTACGAGCAGTACTTC
CASSEEGTGTYEQYF
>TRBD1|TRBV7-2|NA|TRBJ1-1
TGTGCCAGCACCCTACGGCGGGGACAGGCCAACACTGAAGCTTTCTTT
CASTLRRGQANTEAFF